This T cell receptor (beta chain) was captured in a study of T cell repertoires in cytomegalovirus infection. This clonotype was found many times. Germline and junction disagree at one end, which may indicate a read error. TCRdb processed the reads anew with MiXCR; each CDR3 protein has one entry. The table lists about 400,000 distinct CDR3 sequences, roughly 20% of them singletons. Sequenced input: PBMCs. This sequence was found in a human donor in good health (CMV status not recorded). Some clones in this sample may be carry-over from other donors' samples.

The CDR3 loop reads CASRNAATLYF. In DNA form, the CDR3 reads TGTGCCAGCAGGAACGCCGCCACGCTTTACTTT. The chain links TRBV7-2 to TRBJ1-1; unclear D gene. CDR1 and CDR2 from the germline V gene are SGHTA and FQGNSA. CDR3 length: 11 amino acids.